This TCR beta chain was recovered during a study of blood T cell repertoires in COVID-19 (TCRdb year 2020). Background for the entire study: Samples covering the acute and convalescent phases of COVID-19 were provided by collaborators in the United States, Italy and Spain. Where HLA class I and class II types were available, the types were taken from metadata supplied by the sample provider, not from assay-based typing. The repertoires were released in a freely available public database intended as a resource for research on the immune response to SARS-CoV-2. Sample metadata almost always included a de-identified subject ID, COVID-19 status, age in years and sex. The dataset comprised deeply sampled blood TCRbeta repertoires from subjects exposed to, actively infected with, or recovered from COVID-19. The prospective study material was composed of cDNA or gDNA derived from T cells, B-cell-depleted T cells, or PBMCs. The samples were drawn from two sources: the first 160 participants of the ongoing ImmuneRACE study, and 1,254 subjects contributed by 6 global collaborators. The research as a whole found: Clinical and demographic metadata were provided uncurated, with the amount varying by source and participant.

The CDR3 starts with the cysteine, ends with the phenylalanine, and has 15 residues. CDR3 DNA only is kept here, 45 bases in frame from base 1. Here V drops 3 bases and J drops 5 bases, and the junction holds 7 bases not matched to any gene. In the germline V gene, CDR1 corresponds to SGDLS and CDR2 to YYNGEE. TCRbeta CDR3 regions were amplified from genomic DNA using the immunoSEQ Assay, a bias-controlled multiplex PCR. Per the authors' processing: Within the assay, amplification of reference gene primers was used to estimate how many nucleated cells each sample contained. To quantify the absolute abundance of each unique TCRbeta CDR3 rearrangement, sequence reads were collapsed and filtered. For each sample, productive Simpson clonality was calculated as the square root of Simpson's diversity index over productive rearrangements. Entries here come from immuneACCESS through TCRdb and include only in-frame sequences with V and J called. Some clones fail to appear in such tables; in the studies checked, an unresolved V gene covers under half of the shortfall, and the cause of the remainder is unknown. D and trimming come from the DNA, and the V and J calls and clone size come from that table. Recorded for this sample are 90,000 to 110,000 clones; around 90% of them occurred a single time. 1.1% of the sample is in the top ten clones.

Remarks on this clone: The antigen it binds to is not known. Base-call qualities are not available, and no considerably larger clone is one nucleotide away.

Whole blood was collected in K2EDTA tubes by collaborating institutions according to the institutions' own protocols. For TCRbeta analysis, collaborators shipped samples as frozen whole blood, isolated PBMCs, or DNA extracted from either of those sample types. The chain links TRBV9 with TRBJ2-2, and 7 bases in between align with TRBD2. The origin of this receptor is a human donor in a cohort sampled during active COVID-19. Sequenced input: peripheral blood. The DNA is TGTGCCAGCAGCGCCGGACTAGTAACGACCGGGGAGCTGTTTTTT. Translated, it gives CASSAGLVTTGELFF.